This entry lists 23 T cell receptor beta chains sequenced from one sample in a study of T cells after yellow fever vaccination (dated by TCRdb to the late 2010s). In light of the paper, this sample's treatment or condition label describes: live attenuated yellow fever vaccine strain. Library preparation employed 5' RACE. Sequencing instrument: Illumina HiSeq 2500. The public reads were reprocessed in TCRdb via fastp at Q25 and MiXCR, keeping in-frame beta chains. A single entry per CDR3 protein holds the most common genes and DNA from its merged rows. The sample includes approximately 260,000 distinct CDR3 sequences, with under 15% observed a single time. About 0.54% of the sample is held by the ten biggest clonotypes. The sequencing used CD4+ T cells sorted from PBMCs, collected 45 days after the yellow fever booster vaccination. These TCRs come from a young man who received the YFV17D yellow fever vaccine.

The chain couples TRBV20-1 to TRBJ2-3, with 9 bases aligning to TRBD2. Germline assignment: CDR1 DFQATT and CDR2 SNEGSKA (reference sequence). The length of the CDR3 is 16 residues. V shed 2 bases, J shed 0 bases, and the junction held 6 bases outside the gene matches. CDR3 region: CSARSAGGSSTDTQYF. As DNA, the CDR3 is TGCAGTGCTAGATCAGCGGGAGGATCTAGCACAGATACGCAGTATTTT.

This rearrangement joins TRBV9 to TRBJ2-6; the match to TRBD1 covers 8 bases. CDR3 length: 17 amino acids. Germline assignment: CDR1 SGDLS and CDR2 YYNGEE. V shed 4 bases and J 2 bases; nucleotides not matched to a gene: 8. CDR3 nucleotide sequence: TGTGCCAGCAGCCCCCCTCGGACAGGGACTGGGGCCAACGTCCTGACTTTC. Its protein product is CASSPPRTGTGANVLTF.

This clonotype was recorded a few times. This rearrangement joins TRBV7-2 to TRBJ1-1, with D possibly matching TRBD1 (6 bases). Trimming pared 1 base from V and 3 bases from J, leaving 15 bases between. The CDR3 loop spans 16 amino acids. CDR1 and CDR2 (germline): SGHTA, FQGNSA. The CDR3 loop reads CASSLGPPGVDTEAFF. CDR3 DNA: TGTGCCAGCAGCTTAGGCCCCCCAGGGGTGGACACTGAAGCTTTCTTT. The full variable domain, with the rest looked up from reference TRBV7-2 and TRBJ1-1, is GAGVSQSPSNKVTEKGKDVELRCDPISGHTALYWYRQSLGQGLEFLIYFQGNSAPDKSGLPSDRFSAERTGGSVSTLTIQRTQQEDSAVYLCASSLGPPGVDTEAFFGQGTRLTVV.

Many counts were recorded for this clonotype. The V and J genes are TRBV20-1 and TRBJ2-3; the D gene is possibly TRBD2 (5 bases). The ends were cut back, 0 bases at V and 6 bases at J, with 16 bases in the middle. The CDR3 runs to 15 residues. Looked up from germline, CDR1 is DFQATT and CDR2 is SNEGSKA (reference sequence). The CDR3: CSARDLRDWEDTQYF. Written as DNA, the CDR3 is TGCAGTGCTAGAGATCTGAGGGATTGGGAGGATACGCAGTATTTT.

The chain links TRBV5-1 to TRBJ2-3, with 7 bases lining up with TRBD2. V gave up 3 bases and J gave up 2 bases; unmatched junction bases: 6. The CDR3 is made up of 15 amino acids. Germline lookup yields CDR1 SGHRS and CDR2 YFSETQ. The CDR3 region is CASSSGGGNTDTQYF. The CDR3 DNA follows: TGCGCCAGCAGCTCGGGAGGCGGAAACACAGATACGCAGTATTTT. The whole variable domain, filled in from reference TRBV5-1 and TRBJ2-3, reads KAGVTQTPRYLIKTRGQQVTLSCSPISGHRSVSWYQQTPGQGLQFLFEYFSETQRNKGNFPGRFSGRQFSNSRSEMNVSTLELGDSALYLCASSSGGGNTDTQYFGPGTRLTVL.

This clonotype was seen ten or more times. The rearrangement joins TRBV10-2 to TRBJ2-2, with 8 nucleotides matching TRBD2. V lost 6 bases, J lost 6 bases, and 6 bases stayed unmatched. Germline-derived CDR1 and CDR2 are WSHSY and SAAADI. The CDR3 length is 14 residues. For the CDR3, the DNA is TGCGCCAGCAGCCCGGGACTAGTGTCCGGGGAGCTGTTTTTT. The encoded protein is CASSPGLVSGELFF.

The sample holds a few counts of this clonotype. The J gene is TRBJ2-1, the V gene TRBV21-1. TRBV21-1 is a listed pseudogene. The CDR3 contains 10 residues. The CDR3 DNA is TGTGCCAAGCCTTACAATGAGCAGTTCTTC. It translates to CAKPYNEQFF.

Turning to this clonotype: A single base separates this from a much larger clone, so it may be a read error. This rearrangement joins TRBV24-1 to TRBJ2-2; a possible D gene is TRBD1 (6 bases). The CDR3 extends over 12 amino acids. CDR1 and CDR2 (germline): KGHDR, SFDVKD. The CDR3 spells CATRQGTGEMFF. CDR3 DNA: TGTGCCACCAGACAGGGCACCGGGGAGATGTTTTTT.

In nucleotides, the CDR3 is TGTGCCAGCAGTCTGGGGACTCAATACTACGAGCAGTACTTC. This encodes CASSLGTQYYEQYF. The chain joins TRBV2 to TRBJ2-7; TRBD2 is a possible D gene (6 bases). This CDR3 has 14 residues. In germline, CDR1 is SNHLY, CDR2 FYNNEI. The V end was cut by 5 bases, the J end by 3 bases, with 14 bases between.

This chain joins TRBV20-1 and TRBJ2-2; D may correspond to TRBD1 or TRBD2 (6 bases each). V was cut by 4 bases and J by 6 bases, with 12 bases left in between. The germline V gene encodes CDR1 DFQATT and CDR2 SNEGSKA (reference sequence). The CDR3 loop spans 13 amino acids. CDR3 loop: CSATPGGAGELFF. The DNA of the CDR3 is TGCAGTGCTACTCCCGGGGGCGCCGGGGAGCTGTTTTTT.

The V gene is TRBV7-2, the J gene TRBJ2-1; 8 nucleotides agree with TRBD2. Germline CDR1 SGHTA, CDR2 FQGNSA. The CDR3 sequence is 14 residues long. Trimming removed 7 bases from V and 2 bases from J; junction bases left unmatched: 4. CDR3 residues: CASKREGPYNEQFF. The CDR3 DNA reads TGTGCCAGCAAACGGGAGGGCCCCTACAATGAGCAGTTCTTC.

This clonotype has a handful of counts. The chain employs TRBV5-6 and TRBJ2-1; the match to TRBD1 covers 9 bases. V gave up 4 bases and J gave up 6 bases; unmatched junction bases: 11. The V gene's germline CDR1 is SGHDT and CDR2 YYEEEE. The CDR3 totals 16 residues. CDR3 protein: CASSRGATGGFNEQFF. The CDR3 DNA sequence: TGTGCCAGCAGCCGCGGGGCCACAGGGGGCTTCAATGAGCAGTTCTTC.

This clonotype has only a few counts. This CDR3 reads CASSQVGLAGDNEQFF. The CDR3 DNA is TGCGCCAGCAGCCAAGTTGGACTAGCGGGGGACAATGAGCAGTTCTTC. The rearrangement links TRBV4-1 to TRBJ2-1, with 13 bases that match TRBD2. The CDR3 contains 16 residues. The V and J ends lost 1 base and 5 bases, in that order; junction bases with no gene match: 2. Germline CDR1 reads MGHRA; CDR2 reads YSYEKL.

This clonotype was found a few times. The chain uses TRBV20-1 and TRBJ1-1; D not resolved. Germline V CDR1 and CDR2: DFQATT, SNEGSKA (reference sequence). V shed 0 bases and J shed 1 base, with 9 bases lying between them. The CDR3 extends over 14 amino acids. The CDR3 sequence: CSARDRGPNTEAFF. CDR3 sequence (DNA): TGCAGTGCTAGAGATCGAGGACCGAACACTGAAGCTTTCTTT.

This chain connects TRBV7-2 to TRBJ1-4, with D possibly being TRBD1 (5 bases). The CDR3 totals 14 residues. CDR1 is SGHTA and CDR2 is FQGNSA in the germline V gene. Between the trimmed V and J ends, which lost 4 bases and 11 bases, there was a span of 17 bases. The CDR3 nucleotides are TGTGCCAGCAGCTCTAACATCGGGGGAGAGAAACTGTTTTTT. It is translated as CASSSNIGGEKLFF. The full variable domain, completed using reference TRBV7-2 and TRBJ1-4, is GAGVSQSPSNKVTEKGKDVELRCDPISGHTALYWYRQSLGQGLEFLIYFQGNSAPDKSGLPSDRFSAERTGGSVSTLTIQRTQQEDSAVYLCASSSNIGGEKLFFGSGTQLSVL.

The chain is built from TRBV29-1 and TRBJ2-7, with unresolved D. CDR1 SQVTM and CDR2 ANQGSEA come from the germline V gene. The V end lost 7 bases, the J end lost 0 bases, and 10 bases lay between the germline ends. The CDR3 length is 12 residues. Here the CDR3 reads CSAMMSSYEQYF. The CDR3 bases are TGCAGCGCGATGATGAGCTCCTACGAGCAGTACTTC.

This clonotype was recorded a few times. The rearrangement links TRBV20-1 to TRBJ2-3, with D maybe TRBD2 (5 bases). There are 13 residues in the CDR3. Trimming took 8 bases from V and 5 from J, leaving 17 bases between them. Germline CDR1 and CDR2: DFQATT and SNEGSKA (reference sequence). The CDR3 region has the DNA TGCAGTTCCGGACTTGCATCGGGAGATACGCAGTATTTT. It yields the protein CSSGLASGDTQYF.

This clonotype was counted a few times. V and J are TRBV5-1 and TRBJ2-2; 12 nucleotides line up with TRBD2. CDR1 is SGHRS and CDR2 is YFSETQ in the germline V gene. The trim removed 0 bases at V and 14 bases at J, leaving 8 bases unmatched. This CDR3 has 15 amino acids. CDR3 in amino acids: CASSLELAGGPHLFF. The CDR3, as DNA: TGCGCCAGCAGCTTGGAGCTAGCGGGAGGGCCCCATCTGTTTTTT.

The V call is TRBV5-5, the J call TRBJ1-5; TRBD1 matches at 9 bases. V was pared by 3 bases and J by 7 bases, with 8 bases of the junction left unmatched. This CDR3 region has 15 residues. CDR1 SGHKS and CDR2 YYEKEE come from the germline V gene (reference sequence). The CDR3 loop is CASSSRTGEEQPQHF. In nucleotides, the CDR3 is TGTGCCAGCAGCTCAAGGACAGGGGAGGAGCAGCCCCAGCATTTT.

The chain has TRBV7-2 and TRBJ2-2; D is ambiguous. The V end was cut by 4 bases, the J end by 4 bases, with 10 bases between. The germline CDR1 and CDR2 sequences are SGHTA and FQGNSA. The CDR3 is 14 amino acids. CDR3 nucleotide sequence: TGTGCCAGCAGCTCACCTAGTTCCACCGGGGAGCTGTTTTTT. This codes for CASSSPSSTGELFF.

Comment on this clonotype: The junction shows a germline mismatch at one end, possibly a read error. This chain joins TRBV7-7 and TRBJ2-7, with 10 bases lining up with TRBD1. The CDR3 sequence is 13 residues long. CDR1 SSHAT and CDR2 FNYEAQ come from the germline V gene (reference sequence). This CDR3 is CASSFDRGREQYF. In nucleotides, the CDR3 is TGTGCTAGCAGCTTCGACAGGGGGCGGGAGCAGTACTTC.

This clonotype was detected many times. The chain is built from TRBV4-3 and TRBJ2-3; no clear D. In germline, CDR1 is LGHNA, CDR2 YSLEER. Trimming removed 5 bases from V and 0 bases from J, with 12 bases in between. The CDR3 spans 15 residues. The CDR3 DNA sequence: TGCGCCAGCAGCAACCCGGATGCTAGCACAGATACGCAGTATTTT. Amino acids: CASSNPDASTDTQYF.

This sequence joins TRBV6-1 and TRBJ2-5; TRBD2 matches 12 bases. J was trimmed by 4 bases and V by 6 bases; bases with no gene match: 9. Germline V gene lookup returns CDR1 MNHNS and CDR2 SASEGT. CDR3 length: 16 amino acids. As DNA, the CDR3 is TGTGCCAGCAGACGAAGTCTAGCGGGAGGGGGAGAGACCCAGTACTTC. It yields the protein CASRRSLAGGGETQYF.